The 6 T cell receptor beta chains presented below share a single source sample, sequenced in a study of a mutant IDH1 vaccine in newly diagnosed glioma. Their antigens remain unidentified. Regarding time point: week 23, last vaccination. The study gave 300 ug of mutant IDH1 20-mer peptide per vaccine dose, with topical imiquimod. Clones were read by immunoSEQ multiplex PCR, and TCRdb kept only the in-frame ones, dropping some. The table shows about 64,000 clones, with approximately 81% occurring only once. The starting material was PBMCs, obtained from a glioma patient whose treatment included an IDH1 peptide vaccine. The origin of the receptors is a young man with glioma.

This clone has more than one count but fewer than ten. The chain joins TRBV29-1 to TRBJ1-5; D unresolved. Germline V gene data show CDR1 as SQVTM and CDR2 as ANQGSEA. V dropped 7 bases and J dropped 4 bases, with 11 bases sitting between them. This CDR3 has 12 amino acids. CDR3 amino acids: CSAQDRNQPQHF. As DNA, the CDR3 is TGCAGCGCCCAGGACCGAAATCAGCCCCAGCATTTT.

CDR3 sequence reads: CASTAGGLGDTQYF. CDR3 coding DNA: TGTGCCAGCACAGCGGGGGGGCTAGGAGATACGCAGTATTTT. V usage is TRBV9 and J usage is TRBJ2-3; 10 bases line up with TRBD2. CDR1 is SGDLS and CDR2 is YYNGEE in the germline V gene. The trim removed 6 bases at V and 5 bases at J, leaving 6 bases unmatched. This CDR3 contains 14 residues.

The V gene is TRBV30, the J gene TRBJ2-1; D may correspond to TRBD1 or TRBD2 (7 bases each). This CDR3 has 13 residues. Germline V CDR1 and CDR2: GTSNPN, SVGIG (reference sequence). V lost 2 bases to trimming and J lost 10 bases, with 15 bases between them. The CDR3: CAWSNYRGGEQFF. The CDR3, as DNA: TGTGCCTGGAGTAACTACAGGGGAGGGGAGCAGTTCTTC.

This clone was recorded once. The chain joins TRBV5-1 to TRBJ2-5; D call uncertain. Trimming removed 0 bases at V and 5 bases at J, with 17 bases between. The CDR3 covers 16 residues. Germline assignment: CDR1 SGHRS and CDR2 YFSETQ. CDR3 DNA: TGCGCCAGCAGCTTGGCCCCGCTTGGTGGCAGCGAGACCCAGTACTTC. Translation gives CASSLAPLGGSETQYF.

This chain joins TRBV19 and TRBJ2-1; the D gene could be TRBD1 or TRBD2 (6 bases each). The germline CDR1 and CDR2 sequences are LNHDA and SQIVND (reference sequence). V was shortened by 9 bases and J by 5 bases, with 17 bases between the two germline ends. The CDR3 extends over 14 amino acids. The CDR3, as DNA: TGTGCCAGGACAAAACCGGGGGCTAACAATGAGCAGTTCTTC. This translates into CARTKPGANNEQFF.

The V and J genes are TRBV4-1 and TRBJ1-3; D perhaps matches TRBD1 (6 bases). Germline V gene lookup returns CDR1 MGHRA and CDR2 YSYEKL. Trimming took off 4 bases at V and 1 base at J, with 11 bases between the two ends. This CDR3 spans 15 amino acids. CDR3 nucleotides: TGCGCCAGCAGCCCGATACAGGGATCTGGAAACACCATATATTTT. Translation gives CASSPIQGSGNTIYF.